This TCR beta chain was sequenced for a study of beta chain features in type 1 diabetes. Germline CDR1 and CDR2: MGHRA and YSYEKL. This CDR3 is 14 amino acids long. V dropped 1 base and J dropped 3 bases, with 9 bases sitting between them. The isolated RNA, all of it, was reverse transcribed, so expressed TCRB transcripts were what got sequenced. Libraries were prepared by immunoSEQ multiplex PCR; TCRdb keeps only in-frame clonotypes and omits some of them. The sample holds about 350,000 clones, about 20% seen once. Study-wide findings and caveats: TCRB CDR3 length was moderately but significantly reduced in all four CD4+ subsets of Type 1 diabetes patients.

This clone was detected a few times. The antigen is unknown. Via CD45RO/CCR7/CD25/CD127/CD95/CD27, cells of the CD4+ naive, central memory, regulatory and stem cell-like memory subsets were sorted. All sorted populations exceeded 95% purity. The rearrangement joins TRBV4-1 to TRBJ1-2; a weak D match, TRBD1 (5 bases). Sequenced: naive CD4+ T cells from blood. The clonotype comes from a woman aged 18-35 years in good health. The CDR3 region is CASSQVSGDYGYTF. The CDR3 DNA is TGCGCCAGCAGCCAAGTCTCGGGGGACTATGGCTACACCTTC.